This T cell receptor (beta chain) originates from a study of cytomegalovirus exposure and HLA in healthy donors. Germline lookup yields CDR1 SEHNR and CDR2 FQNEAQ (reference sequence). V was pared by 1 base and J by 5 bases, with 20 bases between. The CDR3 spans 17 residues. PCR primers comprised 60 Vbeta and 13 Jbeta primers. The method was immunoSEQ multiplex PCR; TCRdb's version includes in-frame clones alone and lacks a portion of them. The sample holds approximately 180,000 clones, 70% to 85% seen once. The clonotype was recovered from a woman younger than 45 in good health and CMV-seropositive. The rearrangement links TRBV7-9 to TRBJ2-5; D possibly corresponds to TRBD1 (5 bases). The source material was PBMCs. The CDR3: CASSLGGQALAGETQYF. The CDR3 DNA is TGTGCCAGCAGCTTAGGGGGCCAGGCGCTCGCTGGGGAGACCCAGTACTTC.